The clone carrying this T cell receptor (beta chain) appeared a few times. V shed 6 bases and J 2 bases; nucleotides not matched to a gene: 7. The CDR3 covers 15 residues. Looked up from germline, CDR1 is MNHEY and CDR2 is SMNVEV (reference sequence). This entry comes from a study of blood T cell repertoires in COVID-19. Authors' data handling: Counts of nucleated cells, estimated from reference gene primer amplification, were obtained. The repertoire was sequenced with immunoSEQ multiplex PCR; TCRdb's copy has only in-frame clones and lacks some. V and J calls and clone size follow that table, whereas D and trimming were derived from the DNA. The table has roughly 33,000 clones, around 87% seen once; the top ten hold roughly a tenth.

The rearrangement uses TRBV27 and TRBJ2-7; TRBD2 agrees at 10 bases. This receptor was obtained from a man older than 75 with active COVID-19. Specimen: peripheral blood. The CDR3 sequence: CASRQTSGTTYEQYF. The CDR3 region has the DNA TGTGCCAGCAGGCAAACTAGCGGGACAACCTACGAGCAGTACTTC.